This T cell receptor (beta chain) was identified in a study of T cell repertoires in cytomegalovirus infection. Across the study: A matching HLA type, together with CMV infection, was signaled by public TCR beta signatures.

TCRdb independently ran MiXCR on the reads; one entry per CDR3 protein. The data show a few hundred thousand distinct CDR3 sequences, around 15% seen once. CDR3 length: 17 residues. The V and J ends lost 0 bases and 5 bases, in that order; junction bases with no gene match: 12. Germline values: CDR1 MGHRA, CDR2 YSYEKL. This clonotype was seen repeatedly, ten times or more. Antigen: not known. Whole-study results and caveats: CMV-specific HLA-C-restricted TCR beta clonotypes dominated the ex vivo response. Identification of carriers of CMV plus the relevant HLA was achieved through cumulative public TCR beta family frequency.

This chain joins TRBV4-1 and TRBJ2-7, with 8 bases matching TRBD1. This TCR came from a human donor in good health (CMV status not recorded). Some clones in this sample may be carry-over from other donors' samples. The sequencing sample was made of CD8+ T cells from PBMCs. The CDR3 spells CASSQDLTGTGADEQYF. The DNA of the CDR3 is TGCGCCAGCAGCCAAGATTTGACAGGGACAGGTGCCGACGAGCAGTACTTC.